A selection of T cell receptor beta chains follows, all from one sample in a study of response to subunit inactivated influenza vaccine. TCRdb fed the RT-PCR reads into MiXCR, producing one record per CDR3 protein. The data hold 600,000 to 850,000 distinct CDR3 sequences, with 14% observed a single time. The sequencing used PBMCs from blood, collected 14 to 15 days before vaccination. Receptors originate from a man aged 45-65 years who received an inactivated influenza vaccine. CDR3s include the opening cysteine and the closing phenylalanine or tryptophan. A D gene is named only where the DNA matches it firmly. Clone size is not always given. Where it is, it says once, few, many or a class for expanded clones.

D gene,V gene,J gene,clone size,CDR3 protein,CDR3 DNA
TRBD1,TRBV29-1,TRBJ2-5,few,CSVGQGAGRLETQYF,TGCAGCGTTGGGCAGGGGGCCGGTCGTCTGGAGACCCAGTACTTC
-,TRBV27,TRBJ2-7,-,CASSSYSGPFGEQYF,TGTGCCAGCAGTTCATATTCGGGCCCTTTCGGCGAGCAGTACTTC
TRBD1,TRBV9,TRBJ2-1,-,CASAGTGKNNEQFF,TGTGCCAGCGCCGGGACAGGGAAGAACAATGAGCAGTTCTTC
-,TRBV5-1,TRBJ2-3,few,CASSLEEARADTQYF,TGCGCCAGCAGCTTGGAGGAGGCCCGGGCAGATACGCAGTATTTT
-,TRBV18,TRBJ1-1,few,CASSPGDRALGAFF,TGTGCCAGCTCACCGGGAGACCGGGCTCTGGGAGCTTTCTTT
-,TRBV20-1,TRBJ2-5,few,CSASRAVEETQYF,TGCAGTGCTAGTCGAGCGGTGGAAGAGACCCAGTACTTC
-,TRBV11-2,TRBJ2-5,-,CASRLRGTQYF,TGTGCCAGCAGGCTACGAGGGACCCAGTACTTC
-,TRBV20-1,TRBJ2-2,few,CSARNRGRETNTGELFF,TGCAGTGCCAGGAACCGGGGCCGAGAGACGAACACCGGGGAGCTGTTTTTT
-,TRBV5-1,TRBJ1-2,-,CASSLGGRDVTYTF,TGCGCCAGCAGCTTGGGAGGCAGGGACGTGACATACACCTTC
-,TRBV2,TRBJ2-1,many,CASSERAGRNNEQFF,TGTGCCAGCAGTGAAAGGGCGGGGAGAAACAATGAGCAGTTCTTC
-,TRBV3-1,TRBJ2-7,-,CASSLQGSRYEQYF,TGTGCCAGCAGCTTGCAGGGGTCCAGGTACGAGCAGTACTTC
TRBD1,TRBV7-2,TRBJ2-1,few,CASSRQGADNEQFF,TGTGCCAGCAGCAGACAGGGGGCGGACAATGAGCAGTTCTTC
-,TRBV4-2,TRBJ2-7,few,CASSTRTASYEQYF,TGTGCCAGCAGCACCCGGACAGCCTCCTACGAGCAGTACTTC
TRBD1,TRBV5-1,TRBJ1-2,few,CASSTDRGWGGYTF,TGCGCCAGCAGCACGGACAGGGGCTGGGGTGGCTACACCTTC
-,TRBV7-2,TRBJ2-7,many,CASSFSVSSYEQYF,TGTGCCAGCAGCTTCAGCGTCTCCTCCTACGAGCAGTACTTC
TRBD1,TRBV28,TRBJ2-1,-,CASSFLGTGGVNEQFF,TGTGCCAGCAGTTTCCTTGGGACAGGGGGTGTGAATGAGCAGTTCTTC
TRBD1,TRBV4-2,TRBJ2-3,few,CASSRTMTGSDTQYF,TGTGCCAGCAGCCGGACGATGACAGGGTCAGATACGCAGTATTTT
TRBD2,TRBV7-2,TRBJ2-7,-,CASSFAGGGYEQYF,TGTGCCAGCAGCTTCGCGGGGGGTGGATACGAGCAGTACTTC
TRBD2,TRBV6-2/TRBV6-3,TRBJ2-3,-,CASSYSEREGPDTQYF,TGTGCCAGCAGTTACTCTGAGCGGGAGGGCCCTGATACGCAGTATTTT
-,TRBV7-6,TRBJ2-1,-,CASSSSGDFYNEQFF,TGTGCCAGCAGCTCCTCGGGGGACTTTTACAATGAGCAGTTCTTC
-,TRBV20-1,TRBJ1-1,many,CSARDTGLVSEAFF,TGCAGTGCTAGAGATACCGGGTTGGTGAGTGAAGCTTTCTTT
TRBD2,TRBV7-9,TRBJ2-5,few,CASSFVAGGETQYF,TGTGCCAGCAGCTTCGTAGCGGGAGGGGAGACCCAGTACTTC
TRBD1,TRBV7-9,TRBJ2-4,-,CASSTTGGSGNIQYF,TGTGCCAGCAGCACGACAGGGGGATCGGGGAACATTCAGTACTTC
TRBD1,TRBV29-1,TRBJ1-1,many,CSVGLSGGTNTEAFF,TGCAGCGTTGGATTATCAGGGGGGACGAACACTGAAGCTTTCTTT
-,TRBV7-2,TRBJ2-3,few,CASSLTSWSTDTQYF,TGTGCCAGCAGCTTAACTAGCTGGAGCACAGATACGCAGTATTTT